The 16 T cell receptor beta chains below all came from one sample that was sequenced in a study of OX40 agonist ivuxolimab in advanced cancers. The data were produced by immunoSEQ multiplex PCR, yet TCRdb's version contains in-frame clones alone and is incomplete. The sample carries 17,000 or so clones, 86% recorded once. The input for sequencing was CD4+ or CD8+ T cells sorted from blood, taken in a trial of the OX40 agonist ivuxolimab. The source of these receptors is an adult with an advanced solid tumor such as melanoma, head and neck, liver or kidney cancer.

V and J are TRBV7-9 and TRBJ2-1; no clear D gene. The ends were cut back, 2 bases at V and 2 bases at J, with 7 bases in the middle. The CDR3 length is 14 residues. CDR1 and CDR2 from the germline V gene are SEHNR and FQNEAQ (reference sequence). The DNA for the CDR3 is TGTGCCAGCAGCTTACAGAGCCCCTACAATGAGCAGTTCTTC. It specifies CASSLQSPYNEQFF.

The chain couples TRBV27 to TRBJ2-3; 10 bases agree with TRBD2. The length of the CDR3 is 15 residues. Unmatched junction bases numbered 7, after V lost 6 bases and J lost 4 bases. Germline-derived CDR1 and CDR2 are MNHEY and SMNVEV (reference sequence). The CDR3 protein is CASRRLAGGADTQYF. In nucleotides, the CDR3 is TGTGCCAGCAGGCGACTAGCGGGTGGGGCAGATACGCAGTATTTT.

This chain uses TRBV5-4 with TRBJ1-4; possibly TRBD1 for D (6 bases). Looked up from germline, CDR1 is SGHNT and CDR2 is YYREEE (reference sequence). The CDR3 runs to 15 residues. Trimming cost V 0 bases and J 4 bases, with 10 bases left between them. The DNA of the CDR3 is TGTGCCAGCAGCTTGGCTCAGGGGAGTAATGAAAAACTGTTTTTT. Protein product: CASSLAQGSNEKLFF.

The rearrangement links TRBV4-1 to TRBJ1-2; D might be TRBD1 (6 bases). Trimming removed 1 base at V and 6 bases at J, with 21 bases between. The CDR3 is 17 amino acids. The germline V gene has CDR1 MGHRA and CDR2 YSYEKL. The CDR3 nucleotides are TGCGCCAGCAGCCAAGTCGCCCCGACAGGCTCTGAGGATGGCTACACCTTC. As protein: CASSQVAPTGSEDGYTF.

This sequence joins TRBV6-5 and TRBJ2-1; 9 bases align to TRBD1. The junction had 8 bases not matched to a gene; V was cut back by 8 bases and J by 3 bases. Per germline, CDR1 MNHEY and CDR2 SVGAGI. CDR3 length: 15 residues. Here the CDR3 DNA reads TGTGCCAGCGGCGACCGGGACAGGGTCTACAATGAGCAGTTCTTC. Encoded protein: CASGDRDRVYNEQFF.

This chain links TRBV4-1 with TRBJ2-2; 8 nucleotides match TRBD2. With V trimmed by 3 bases and J by 7 bases, 7 bases remained unmatched. The CDR3 covers 15 residues. Germline CDR1 MGHRA, CDR2 YSYEKL. The CDR3 nucleotides are TGCGCCAGCAGCCAGGCGGGGGGCTTCGGCGGGGAGCTGTTTTTT. Protein sequence: CASSQAGGFGGELFF.

The chain is built from TRBV4-1 and TRBJ1-2; a possible D gene is TRBD1 (5 bases). This CDR3 has 16 residues. Germline V gene data show CDR1 as MGHRA and CDR2 as YSYEKL. With 1 base removed from V and 6 bases from J, the gap between germline ends came to 18 bases. CDR3 nucleotide sequence: TGCGCCAGCAGCCAAGCCGATGAGGTCAGGGCGCATGGCTACACCTTC. It yields the protein CASSQADEVRAHGYTF.

The chain has TRBV2 and TRBJ1-1; D is ambiguous. Looked up from germline, CDR1 is SNHLY and CDR2 is FYNNEI. Trimming took off 1 base at V and 8 bases at J, with 11 bases between the two ends. This CDR3 is 13 amino acids long. CDR3 in DNA: TGTGCCAGCAGTGAAGACCCAAGGTCGGAAGCTTTCTTT. Amino acids: CASSEDPRSEAFF.

The J gene is TRBJ2-3, the V gene TRBV5-1; no clear D. Germline loops: CDR1 SGHRS, CDR2 YFSETQ. The CDR3 has 11 amino acids. V lost 3 bases to trimming and J lost 2 bases, with 1 base between them. The CDR3 is CASSSTDTQYF. DNA for the CDR3: TGCGCCAGCAGCTCCACAGATACGCAGTATTTT.

V usage is TRBV7-2 and J usage is TRBJ2-7; D is perhaps TRBD2 (7 bases). V lost 5 bases to trimming and J lost 2 bases, with 16 bases between them. The CDR3 has 15 amino acids. Germline V gives CDR1 SGHTA, CDR2 FQGNSA. The CDR3 spells CASSQTGGGPYEQYF. The CDR3 DNA reads TGTGCCAGCAGCCAGACAGGCGGGGGCCCCTACGAGCAGTACTTC. Based on the CDR3 plus reference TRBV7-2 and TRBJ2-7, the full variable domain is GAGVSQSPSNKVTEKGKDVELRCDPISGHTALYWYRQSLGQGLEFLIYFQGNSAPDKSGLPSDRFSAERTGGSVSTLTIQRTQQEDSAVYLCASSQTGGGPYEQYFGPGTRLTVT.

The chain uses TRBV29-1 and TRBJ2-7, with TRBD2 as a possible D gene (5 bases). Germline values: CDR1 SQVTM, CDR2 ANQGSEA. There are 17 residues in the CDR3. Deletions cut 1 base from V and 3 bases from J, with 22 bases between. The CDR3 region has the DNA TGCAGCGTTGAAGGCGTTCGGGGTTCACCGGGCCGCTACGAGCAGTACTTC. It yields the protein CSVEGVRGSPGRYEQYF.

The V and J genes are TRBV19 and TRBJ2-1; TRBD1 is a possible D gene (5 bases). V was clipped by 3 bases and J by 3 bases, with 9 bases between them. Germline CDR1 is LNHDA and CDR2 is SQIVND (reference sequence). The CDR3 sequence is 14 residues long. The DNA for the CDR3 is TGTGCCAGTAGTATGGGGCGGTTCTACAATGAGCAGTTCTTC. Translation: CASSMGRFYNEQFF. Full variable domain (remainder filled in from reference TRBV19 and TRBJ2-1): DGGITQSPKYLFRKEGQNVTLSCEQNLNHDAMYWYRQDPGQGLRLIYYSQIVNDFQKGDIAEGYSVSREKKESFPLTVTSAQKNPTAFYLCASSMGRFYNEQFFGPGTRLTVL.

V and J are TRBV29-1 and TRBJ2-4, with 15 bases fitting TRBD2. The CDR3 length is 16 residues. The ends lost 5 bases at V and 6 bases at J; junction bases unmatched: 8. Germline V lookup: CDR1 SQVTM, CDR2 ANQGSEA. CDR3 nucleotides: TGCAGCGTTTACGGACTAGCGGGAGGGCCGAGAAACATTCAGTACTTC. It specifies CSVYGLAGGPRNIQYF.

The gene calls are TRBV28 and TRBJ1-5; 8 bases fit TRBD1. CDR1 and CDR2 (germline): MDHEN, SYDVKM. J gave up 0 bases and V 6 bases, and 7 bases lay outside the gene matches. This CDR3 comprises 16 residues. The CDR3 spells CASRRGTGGSNQPQHF. The CDR3 region has the DNA TGTGCCAGCAGACGGGGAACAGGGGGTAGCAATCAGCCCCAGCATTTT. Full variable domain (missing parts from reference TRBV28 and TRBJ1-5): DVKVTQSSRYLVKRTGEKVFLECVQDMDHENMFWYRQDPGLGLRLIYFSYDVKMKEKGDIPEGYSVSREKKERFSLILESASTNQTSMYLCASRRGTGGSNQPQHFGDGTRLSIL.

The chain links TRBV7-8 to TRBJ2-2; maybe TRBD2 (6 bases). Deletions cut 7 bases from V and 4 bases from J, with 13 bases between. The CDR3 covers 14 residues. Looked up from germline, CDR1 is SGHVS and CDR2 is FQNEAQ. The CDR3 DNA is TGTGCCAGCACTGGCCGGAGGGTCACCGGGGAGCTGTTTTTT. As protein: CASTGRRVTGELFF.

This clone was seen just once. The V and J genes are TRBV19 and TRBJ2-7; D is uncertain. V was clipped by 3 bases and J by 3 bases, with 12 bases between them. Germline V CDR1 and CDR2: LNHDA, SQIVND (reference sequence). The CDR3 runs to 14 residues. The CDR3 here is CASSITSESYEQYF. For the CDR3, the DNA is TGTGCCAGTAGTATCACCTCGGAGAGCTACGAGCAGTACTTC.